The 29 T cell receptor beta chains in this list originate from one sample, sequenced in a study of blood T cell repertoires in COVID-19. Using immunoSEQ multiplex PCR, the repertoire was profiled, and TCRdb retains in-frame clones only, with some absent. The sample consists of about 280,000 clones, approximately 85% of them appearing once. The sample comprised peripheral blood. The origin of the receptors is a man aged 50-60 years with active or convalescent COVID-19.

This chain connects TRBV6-1 to TRBJ2-2; possibly TRBD2 for D (5 bases). The germline V gene encodes CDR1 MNHNS and CDR2 SASEGT. Deletions cut 2 bases from V and 7 bases from J, with 11 bases between. CDR3 length equals 14 residues. For the CDR3, the DNA is TGTGCCAGCAGTGAAACGAGAGGGTTCGGGGAGCTGTTTTTT. Its protein is CASSETRGFGELFF.

This clone occurred once. V and J are TRBV24-1 and TRBJ2-1; 7 bases line up with TRBD2. The CDR3 consists of 14 residues. Germline V gene sequence: CDR1 KGHDR, CDR2 SFDVKD. The ends lost 5 bases at V and 7 bases at J; junction bases unmatched: 7. The CDR3 here is CATSAAGVRNEQFF. The CDR3 coding sequence is TGTGCCACCAGTGCGGCGGGAGTAAGGAATGAGCAGTTCTTC.

The chain employs TRBV19 and TRBJ1-2; D unclear. V was cut by 7 bases and J by 5 bases, with 5 bases left in between. The CDR3 contains 10 residues. The germline V gene encodes CDR1 LNHDA and CDR2 SQIVND (reference sequence). The DNA for the CDR3 is TGTGCCAGTAAAGAGTATGGCTACACCTTC. Its translation: CASKEYGYTF.

This clone came up once. The chain employs TRBV10-3 and TRBJ1-2; maybe TRBD1 (5 bases). This CDR3 is built from 13 residues. Germline CDR1 and CDR2: ENHRY and SYGVKD. V was shortened by 11 bases and J by 1 base, with 14 bases between the two germline ends. The CDR3, as DNA: TGTGCCCTCCGGGGGGAACTTAACTATGGCTACACCTTC. Translating gives CALRGELNYGYTF.

The genes are TRBV13 and TRBJ2-6; D unclear. Germline CDR1 reads PRHDT; CDR2 reads FYEKMQ (reference sequence). The CDR3 runs 14 residues. V was shortened by 8 bases and J by 0 bases, with 8 bases between the two germline ends. CDR3 coding DNA: TGTGCCAGCCGGCCTAGCTCTGGGGCCAACGTCCTGACTTTC. Translated, it gives CASRPSSGANVLTF. Variable domain in full (rest from reference TRBV13 and TRBJ2-6): AAGVIQSPRHLIKEKRETATLKCYPIPRHDTVYWYQQGPGQDPQFLISFYEKMQSDKGSIPDRFSAQQFSDYHSELNMSSLELGDSALYFCASRPSSGANVLTFGAGSRLTVL.

The rearrangement joins TRBV5-1 to TRBJ2-1, with a tentative D call TRBD2 (5 bases). V gave up 3 bases and J gave up 8 bases, with 9 bases separating them. The CDR3 has 12 residues. Per germline, CDR1 SGHRS and CDR2 YFSETQ. CDR3: CASSSPGYEQFF. The CDR3 DNA is TGCGCCAGCAGCTCCCCGGGGTATGAGCAGTTCTTC.

The genes are TRBV5-6 and TRBJ1-1; possible D gene TRBD1, 6 bases. CDR3 length: 15 amino acids. Trimming left V 2 bases short and J 3 bases short, with 14 bases between. Germline V lookup: CDR1 SGHDT, CDR2 YYEEEE. CDR3 loop: CASSFFDRSDTEAFF. CDR3 coding DNA: TGTGCCAGCAGCTTTTTCGACAGGTCGGACACTGAAGCTTTCTTT.

The genes are TRBV6-2 or TRBV6-3 and TRBJ2-3; TRBD2 matches 7 bases. J gave up 6 bases and V 7 bases, and 13 bases lay outside the gene matches. Germline V lookup: CDR1 MNHEY, CDR2 SVGEGT. CDR3 length: 15 amino acids. CDR3 amino acids: CASTPGGLGLDTQYF. CDR3 sequence (DNA): TGTGCCAGCACCCCGGGAGGACTTGGTTTGGATACGCAGTATTTT.

The chain carries TRBV24-1 and TRBJ1-6; D ambiguous. Germline CDR1 is KGHDR and CDR2 is SFDVKD. This CDR3 has 14 amino acids. V was clipped by 2 bases and J by 9 bases, with 10 bases between them. CDR3 in DNA: TGTGCCACCAGTGATTCGAGCCCGGGTTCACCCCTCCACTTT. It translates to CATSDSSPGSPLHF.

This clone was recorded once. V and J are TRBV29-1 and TRBJ1-1; a possible D gene is TRBD1 (6 bases). The CDR3 covers 13 residues. Germline V CDR1 and CDR2: SQVTM, ANQGSEA. Trimming removed 6 bases from V and 4 bases from J, with 15 bases in between. The CDR3 sequence: CSVQRGYFTEAFF. As DNA, the CDR3 is TGCAGCGTCCAAAGGGGGTATTTCACTGAAGCTTTCTTT.

This clone was observed a single time. The chain uses TRBV6-1 and TRBJ2-5, with TRBD2 matching over 7 bases. The CDR3 consists of 17 residues. The junction had 8 bases not matched to a gene; V was cut back by 0 bases and J by 1 base. Germline V gene data show CDR1 as MNHNS and CDR2 as SASEGT. CDR3 residues: CASSEAGVAGSQETQYF. Written as DNA, the CDR3 is TGTGCCAGCAGTGAAGCGGGGGTAGCGGGTTCCCAAGAGACCCAGTACTTC.

This clone was observed a single time. The V and J genes are TRBV2 and TRBJ1-5; unclear D gene. Trimming pared 4 bases from V and 3 bases from J, leaving 10 bases between. This CDR3 spans 14 amino acids. Germline V gives CDR1 SNHLY, CDR2 FYNNEI. The CDR3 DNA is TGTGCCAGCAGTGGAGGCGGGTTCAATCAGCCCCAGCATTTT. Amino acids: CASSGGGFNQPQHF.

J is TRBJ2-7 and V is TRBV5-1, with 9 nucleotides matching TRBD2. The V gene end was trimmed by 2 bases and the J gene end by 5 bases; junction bases not matched to a gene: 11. There are 16 residues in the CDR3. Germline V gene sequence: CDR1 SGHRS, CDR2 YFSETQ. The CDR3 is CASSFGPLAGADEQYF. As DNA, the CDR3 is TGCGCCAGCAGCTTTGGGCCCTTAGCGGGGGCGGACGAGCAGTACTTC.

This sequence joins TRBV28 and TRBJ2-7; the D gene is possibly TRBD1 (6 bases). CDR1 and CDR2 from the germline V gene are MDHEN and SYDVKM. Trimming removed 5 bases at V and 3 bases at J, with 14 bases between. The CDR3 covers 14 residues. CDR3 residues: CASSADRSYYEQYF. The CDR3 region has the DNA TGTGCCAGCAGTGCAGACAGGAGCTACTACGAGCAGTACTTC.

The CDR3 DNA reads as TGTGCCAGTAGTATAGCCCCAGGGGATGGCTACACCTTC. Translated, it gives CASSIAPGDGYTF. This sequence joins TRBV19 and TRBJ1-2; D is possibly TRBD1 (6 bases). This CDR3 region has 13 residues. V was clipped by 1 base and J by 6 bases, with 9 bases between them. Per the germline V gene, CDR1 is LNHDA and CDR2 is SQIVND (reference sequence).

The chain links TRBV4-2 to TRBJ2-3, with 8 bases matching TRBD2. The V gene end was trimmed by 0 bases and the J gene end by 11 bases; junction bases not matched to a gene: 7. Germline V lookup: CDR1 LGHNA, CDR2 YNFKEQ. The CDR3 runs to 14 residues. This CDR3 reads CASSQEEATSGQYF. The CDR3 nucleotides read TGTGCCAGCAGCCAAGAGGAGGCAACTAGCGGGCAGTATTTT.

For this clone: The same CDR3 is also encoded by other DNA sequences in this sample. The V call is TRBV28, the J call TRBJ2-7, with D unclear. Germline V gene data show CDR1 as MDHEN and CDR2 as SYDVKM. The CDR3 runs 11 residues. Between the trimmed V and J ends, which lost 6 bases and 2 bases, there was a span of 5 bases. The CDR3: CASSGAYEQYF. In DNA form, the CDR3 reads TGTGCCAGCAGCGGAGCCTACGAGCAGTACTTC.

About this clone itself: Germline and junction disagree at one end, which may indicate a read error. The V call is TRBV7-2, the J call TRBJ2-1, with TRBD2 matching 8 bases. CDR3 length: 16 amino acids. Germline V gene sequence: CDR1 SGHTA, CDR2 FQGNSA. For the CDR3, the DNA is TGCGCCAGCAGCTTAATAGCAGCGGGAGCTCCGATTGAGCAGTTCTTC. Translated, it gives CASSLIAAGAPIEQFF.

The J gene is TRBJ2-5, the V gene TRBV5-4; 13 nucleotides match TRBD2. V dropped 5 bases and J dropped 2; count of bases not matched to a gene: 3. The CDR3 has 15 amino acids. Germline CDR1 and CDR2: SGHNT and YYREEE (reference sequence). The CDR3 reads CASRELAGGQETQYF. CDR3 in DNA: TGTGCCAGCAGGGAACTAGCGGGAGGGCAAGAGACCCAGTACTTC.

The chain couples TRBV5-1 to TRBJ2-5; 9 positions agree with TRBD2. Trimming removed 4 bases from V and 5 bases from J; junction bases left unmatched: 6. CDR3 length equals 14 residues. The V gene's germline CDR1 is SGHRS and CDR2 YFSETQ. The CDR3: CASSGAGGPETQYF. In nucleotides, the CDR3 is TGCGCCAGCAGCGGGGCGGGAGGGCCGGAGACCCAGTACTTC.

This rearrangement joins TRBV7-9 to TRBJ1-1; perhaps TRBD1 as D (5 bases). There are 14 residues in the CDR3. The V gene lost 3 bases and the J gene lost 2 bases, with 10 bases spanning the gap. Germline V gene sequence: CDR1 SEHNR, CDR2 FQNEAQ (reference sequence). The CDR3 loop reads CASSLGGANTEAFF. The CDR3 DNA is TGTGCCAGCAGCTTGGGAGGGGCCAACACTGAAGCTTTCTTT.

The chain is built from TRBV30 and TRBJ1-1, with D possibly being TRBD1 (5 bases). Per germline, CDR1 GTSNPN and CDR2 SVGIG (reference sequence). This CDR3 comprises 11 residues. V was cut by 5 bases and J by 1 base, with 5 bases left in between. CDR3 amino acids: CAWGANTEAFF. CDR3 coding DNA: TGTGCCTGGGGGGCGAACACTGAAGCTTTCTTT.

The chain couples TRBV19 to TRBJ2-7; maybe TRBD1 (7 bases). Per germline, CDR1 LNHDA and CDR2 SQIVND (reference sequence). V gave up 3 bases and J gave up 4 bases, with 13 bases separating them. The CDR3 runs to 14 residues. The CDR3 loop is CASSIGGGRYEQYF. The CDR3 DNA is TGTGCCAGTAGTATTGGAGGGGGCCGGTACGAGCAGTACTTC.

J is TRBJ1-1 and V is TRBV5-4, with 10 positions matching TRBD1. Germline CDR1 is SGHNT and CDR2 is YYREEE (reference sequence). This CDR3 is 15 amino acids long. Unmatched junction bases numbered 8, after V lost 4 bases and J lost 5 bases. CDR3: CASSTSRQGATEAFF. The DNA of the CDR3 is TGTGCCAGCAGCACCTCGCGACAGGGGGCAACTGAAGCTTTCTTT.

The J gene is TRBJ2-1, the V gene TRBV5-4, with D perhaps TRBD2 (7 bases). This CDR3 spans 15 amino acids. Trimming cost V 2 bases and J 7 bases, with 16 bases left between them. Per germline, CDR1 SGHNT and CDR2 YYREEE (reference sequence). The CDR3 protein is CASSLRGAVLNEQFF. The CDR3 coding sequence is TGTGCCAGCAGCTTACGGGGGGCGGTGCTGAATGAGCAGTTCTTC.

V usage is TRBV6-2 or TRBV6-3 and J usage is TRBJ2-1; TRBD2 matches 8 bases. Germline V gene sequence: CDR1 MNHEY, CDR2 SVGEGT. The CDR3 sequence is 15 residues long. Trimming cost V 2 bases and J 1 base; bases outside gene matches: 1. The chain's CDR3 is CASSYGGRSYNEQFF. CDR3 nucleotides: TGTGCCAGCAGTTACGGCGGGAGGTCCTACAATGAGCAGTTCTTC.

This clone was recorded a few times. V is TRBV6-5 and J is TRBJ1-2; D gene uncertain. V shed 2 bases and J shed 7 bases, with 14 bases lying between them. CDR3 length equals 14 residues. Germline V gene data show CDR1 as MNHEY and CDR2 as SVGAGI. In DNA, the CDR3 is TGTGCCAGCAGTTACGGATCGGGTCTCGGTGGCTACACCTTC. It specifies CASSYGSGLGGYTF.

This clone has a handful of counts. The CDR3, as DNA: TGTGCCAGCAGCCTGAACAGTAATTCACCCCTCCACTTT. Translation: CASSLNSNSPLHF. This chain joins TRBV3-1 (or the pseudogene TRBV3-2) and TRBJ1-6, with no clear D. This CDR3 region has 13 residues. Deletions cut 4 bases from V and 6 bases from J, with 7 bases between. Per the germline V gene, CDR1 is LGHDT and CDR2 is YNNKEL (reference sequence).

This chain joins TRBV19 and TRBJ1-2, with D perhaps matching TRBD1 (6 bases). V shed 3 bases and J shed 8 bases, with 13 bases lying between them. The V gene's germline CDR1 is LNHDA and CDR2 SQIVND (reference sequence). The CDR3 runs 13 residues. For the CDR3, the DNA is TGTGCCAGTAGTATCTCGGCAGGGGAAGGCTACACCTTC. Translating it yields CASSISAGEGYTF.